Following are 27 T cell receptor beta chains from one sample sequenced in a study of spatial heterogeneity in lung cancer. Via MiXCR, TCRdb re-called the 5' RACE reads, giving one row per CDR3 protein. Altogether roughly 32,000 distinct CDR3 sequences are present, about 10% being singletons, with the ten largest covering over 25%. Described time point: blood at routine non-recurrence follow-up after resection. The sequencing here drew on PBMCs, taken at follow-up. All receptors derive from a female donor with early-stage non-small cell lung cancer.

This chain uses TRBV5-5 with TRBJ1-3, with D perhaps TRBD1 (6 bases). CDR1 SGHKS and CDR2 YYEKEE come from the germline V gene (reference sequence). The CDR3 covers 13 residues. V lost 5 bases to trimming and J lost 7 bases, with 13 bases between them. CDR3 protein: CASSDSGANTIYF. CDR3 in DNA: TGTGCCAGCAGTGACTCGGGGGCTAACACCATATATTTT.

The chain links TRBV5-1 to TRBJ1-1, with TRBD1 as a possible D gene (5 bases). CDR3 length equals 15 residues. Germline CDR1 SGHRS, CDR2 YFSETQ. The ends were cut back, 5 bases at V and 3 bases at J, with 17 bases in the middle. CDR3 protein: CASRARGLLDTEAFF. In DNA, the CDR3 is TGCGCCAGCAGAGCTAGGGGACTCTTGGACACTGAAGCTTTCTTT. Using reference TRBV5-1 and TRBJ1-1 for the parts outside the CDR3, the full variable domain is KAGVTQTPRYLIKTRGQQVTLSCSPISGHRSVSWYQQTPGQGLQFLFEYFSETQRNKGNFPGRFSGRQFSNSRSEMNVSTLELGDSALYLCASRARGLLDTEAFFGQGTRLTVV.

This clonotype was counted ten times or more. The chain is built from TRBV27 and TRBJ1-2, with D perhaps TRBD1 (5 bases). Per germline, CDR1 MNHEY and CDR2 SMNVEV (reference sequence). The V and J ends lost 0 bases and 3 bases respectively, with 8 bases between them. The CDR3 consists of 14 residues. CDR3 coding DNA: TGTGCCAGCAGTTTATCGACGGGGGACTATGGCTACACCTTC. Translating it yields CASSLSTGDYGYTF.

The chain couples TRBV30 to TRBJ1-2, with TRBD1 matching 7 bases. CDR3 length: 14 amino acids. Germline V gene sequence: CDR1 GTSNPN, CDR2 SVGIG (reference sequence). V trimming: 2 bases; J trimming: 6 bases; junction bases outside the gene matches: 9. Here the CDR3 reads CAWSTAGGTNGYTF. Here the CDR3 DNA reads TGTGCCTGGAGTACGGCAGGGGGGACGAATGGCTACACCTTC.

This clonotype came up a few times. V and J are TRBV5-1 and TRBJ1-3; unclear D gene. V dropped 4 bases and J dropped 2 bases, with 4 bases sitting between them. Germline V gene lookup returns CDR1 SGHRS and CDR2 YFSETQ. This CDR3 is 12 amino acids long. This CDR3 reads CASSPTGNTIYF. The CDR3 bases are TGCGCCAGCAGCCCGACTGGAAACACCATATATTTT.

This clonotype was seen a few times. This chain connects TRBV9 to TRBJ1-1, with TRBD1 as a possible D gene (6 bases). Germline CDR1 is SGDLS and CDR2 is YYNGEE. The germline V and J ends were trimmed by 6 bases and 5 bases, with 14 bases remaining between them. The CDR3 spans 13 residues. The CDR3 bases are TGTGCCAGCACCGGCGGGGGGCAGACTGAAGCTTTCTTT. It specifies CASTGGGQTEAFF.

This clonotype was seen ten or more times. This sequence joins TRBV12-5 and TRBJ1-6; D gene ambiguous. With 3 bases removed from V and 7 bases from J, the gap between germline ends came to 16 bases. CDR1 is LGHNT and CDR2 is FRNRAP in the germline V gene. The CDR3 is 16 amino acids. CDR3 bases: TGTGCTAGTGGTTTTTGGACGGATCGGTACAATTCACCCCTCCACTTT. This translates into CASGFWTDRYNSPLHF.

The sample holds many counts of this clonotype. The V call is TRBV19, the J call TRBJ2-1, with 10 bases aligning to TRBD2. Germline V gene lookup returns CDR1 LNHDA and CDR2 SQIVND (reference sequence). This CDR3 spans 15 amino acids. V shed 1 base, J shed 4 bases, and the junction held 1 base outside the gene matches. The CDR3 loop reads CASSIASGGYNEQFF. For the CDR3, the DNA is TGTGCCAGTAGTATAGCTAGCGGGGGTTACAATGAGCAGTTCTTC.

The table lists this clonotype with many counts. The CDR3 reads CASSLAAKETQYF. In DNA, the CDR3 is TGTGCCAGCAGCCTAGCGGCGAAAGAGACCCAGTACTTC. V usage is TRBV3-1 and J usage is TRBJ2-5, with D perhaps matching TRBD2 (6 bases). The V end lost 4 bases, the J end lost 3 bases, and 9 bases lay between the germline ends. Germline lookup yields CDR1 LGHDT and CDR2 YNNKEL (reference sequence). The CDR3 contains 13 residues.

The V and J genes are TRBV20-1 and TRBJ1-6, with TRBD1 matching 10 bases. The CDR3 contains 13 residues. The V and J ends lost 6 bases and 7 bases, in that order; junction bases with no gene match: 3. Germline CDR1 is DFQATT and CDR2 is SNEGSKA (reference sequence). The CDR3 nucleotides read TGCAGTGCCCCGGGACAGGGGAATTCACCCCTCCACTTT. The encoded protein is CSAPGQGNSPLHF.

This clonotype was recorded at least ten times. The gene calls are TRBV27 and TRBJ2-5; D call uncertain. V was shortened by 2 bases and J by 1 base, with 8 bases between the two germline ends. This CDR3 is built from 14 residues. Looked up from germline, CDR1 is MNHEY and CDR2 is SMNVEV (reference sequence). The CDR3 DNA reads TGTGCCAGCAGTTTAAATTCGGGCCAAGAGACCCAGTACTTC. Translating it yields CASSLNSGQETQYF.

The gene calls are TRBV28 and TRBJ1-6; tentatively, D is TRBD1 (5 bases). Germline values: CDR1 MDHEN, CDR2 SYDVKM. The CDR3 has 15 amino acids. V lost 6 bases and J 7 bases, leaving 16 bases between the germline ends. The CDR3 sequence is CASRLSGSRNSPLHF. CDR3 in DNA: TGTGCCAGCAGATTGTCAGGGAGCCGGAATTCACCCCTCCACTTT.

This clonotype was observed at least ten times. The V gene is TRBV7-9, the J gene TRBJ1-1; D might be TRBD1 (5 bases). The V end was cut by 4 bases, the J end by 1 base, with 7 bases between. This CDR3 comprises 13 residues. Germline V gives CDR1 SEHNR, CDR2 FQNEAQ (reference sequence). CDR3 DNA sequence: TGTGCCAGCAGCTCAACAGGGAACACTGAAGCTTTCTTT. Translation gives CASSSTGNTEAFF.

V gene TRBV6-5 combines with J gene TRBJ2-7, with TRBD1 matching over 8 bases. This CDR3 contains 14 residues. The V gene end was trimmed by 10 bases and the J gene end by 3 bases; junction bases not matched to a gene: 11. Germline CDR1 is MNHEY and CDR2 is SVGAGI. CDR3: CATKRDRNIYEQYF. The CDR3 DNA sequence: TGTGCCACCAAACGGGACAGGAACATCTACGAGCAGTACTTC.

The chain links TRBV20-1 to TRBJ1-1, with 7 bases matching TRBD1. V gave up 5 bases and J gave up 2 bases; unmatched junction bases: 11. Germline V gene sequence: CDR1 DFQATT, CDR2 SNEGSKA (reference sequence). This CDR3 is 15 amino acids long. The CDR3 nucleotides read TGCAGTGCTCCTACCCCGGGACAGTTAAACACTGAAGCTTTCTTT. Translating gives CSAPTPGQLNTEAFF.

J is TRBJ2-1 and V is TRBV11-3; 8 nucleotides agree with TRBD2. CDR1 is SGHNT and CDR2 is YENEEA in the germline V gene. This CDR3 region has 19 residues. The ends lost 5 bases at V and 4 bases at J; junction bases unmatched: 19. The DNA of the CDR3 is TGTGCCAGCAGCCCAGGGACTAGTTTGCTTCTCAAACCATACAATGAGCAGTTCTTC. This gives the protein CASSPGTSLLLKPYNEQFF.

This clonotype showed up many times. This chain joins TRBV6-1 and TRBJ1-6; D is unresolved. The germline V and J ends were trimmed by 2 bases and 7 bases, with 6 bases remaining between them. Germline V lookup: CDR1 MNHNS, CDR2 SASEGT. The CDR3 length is 13 residues. The CDR3 region has the DNA TGTGCCAGCAGTGAATTAATCAATTCACCCCTCCACTTT. Translating gives CASSELINSPLHF.

The rearrangement uses TRBV7-8 and TRBJ2-3; D not resolved. The CDR3 has 13 amino acids. Germline CDR1 is SGHVS and CDR2 is FQNEAQ. V was clipped by 6 bases and J by 2 bases, with 9 bases between them. CDR3 residues: CASSSMATDTQYF. The CDR3, as DNA: TGTGCCAGCAGTTCCATGGCCACAGATACGCAGTATTTT.

This clonotype was counted only a few times. The chain combines TRBV3-1 with TRBJ2-4; D perhaps matches TRBD2 (5 bases). The germline gives CDR1 LGHDT, CDR2 YNNKEL (reference sequence). Trimming took 1 base from V and 7 from J, leaving 8 bases between them. The CDR3 has 13 residues. In nucleotides, the CDR3 is TGTGCCAGCAGCCAAGGATGGAGGAACATTCAGTACTTC. Amino acid sequence: CASSQGWRNIQYF.

Concerning this clonotype itself: This sequence may be a read error, since a much larger clone differs from it by one base. V usage is TRBV7-9 and J usage is TRBJ2-3; D is uncertain. This CDR3 is built from 12 residues. Trimming shortened V by 2 bases and J by 5 bases, and 5 bases separated the two germline ends. In germline, CDR1 is SEHNR, CDR2 FQNEAQ (reference sequence). The CDR3 here is CASSLWQDTQYF. CDR3 DNA sequence: TGTGCCAGCAGCTTATGGCAAGATACGCAGTATTTT.

The rearrangement links TRBV2 to TRBJ2-2; D perhaps matches TRBD2 (5 bases). Trimming cost V 2 bases and J 0 bases, with 7 bases left between them. Germline V lookup: CDR1 SNHLY, CDR2 FYNNEI. The CDR3 has 15 amino acids. Written as DNA, the CDR3 is TGTGCCAGCAGTGAAAGCGGCTCGAACACCGGGGAGCTGTTTTTT. As protein: CASSESGSNTGELFF.

The V gene is TRBV9, the J gene TRBJ2-5; D is unresolved. This CDR3 has 14 amino acids. Germline values: CDR1 SGDLS, CDR2 YYNGEE. V shed 0 bases and J shed 1 base, with 7 bases lying between them. The CDR3 loop reads CASSVGWTQETQYF. The CDR3 coding sequence is TGTGCCAGCAGCGTAGGGTGGACCCAAGAGACCCAGTACTTC.

This clonotype was detected a few times. The chain carries TRBV13 and TRBJ2-1; 8 bases are a match to TRBD2. Germline lookup yields CDR1 PRHDT and CDR2 FYEKMQ (reference sequence). Trimming removed 2 bases from V and 5 bases from J; junction bases left unmatched: 8. The CDR3 runs to 16 residues. Written as DNA, the CDR3 is TGTGCCAGCAGCTTATTCCTCAGCGGGGGAAACAATGAGCAGTTCTTC. Encoded protein: CASSLFLSGGNNEQFF.

This clonotype was counted at least ten times. The chain carries TRBV7-9 and TRBJ1-5; 8 bases align to TRBD1. The CDR3 runs 15 residues. Germline loops: CDR1 SEHNR, CDR2 FQNEAQ (reference sequence). Trimming cost V 5 bases and J 2 bases; bases outside gene matches: 5. The CDR3 coding sequence is TGTGCCAGCAGCCCCCAGGGACAGGGCAATCAGCCCCAGCATTTT. Amino acid sequence: CASSPQGQGNQPQHF. Drawing the rest from reference TRBV7-9 and TRBJ1-5, the complete variable domain is DTGVSQNPRHKITKRGQNVTFRCDPISEHNRLYWYRQTLGQGPEFLTYFQNEAQLEKSRLLSDRFSAERPKGSFSTLEIQRTEQGDSAMYLCASSPQGQGNQPQHFGDGTRLSIL.

This clonotype was counted a few times. This chain joins TRBV6-2 or TRBV6-3 and TRBJ1-2; maybe TRBD1 (5 bases). Germline V gene lookup returns CDR1 MNHEY and CDR2 SVGEGT. The CDR3 contains 16 residues. V was trimmed by 7 bases and J by 6 bases, leaving 24 bases between them. CDR3 protein: CASNLWGGGGLNGYTF. CDR3 DNA: TGTGCCAGCAACCTGTGGGGCGGAGGCGGATTAAATGGCTACACCTTC.

This clonotype was seen only a few times. The chain combines TRBV7-2 with TRBJ1-1; TRBD1 aligns across 10 bases. Germline CDR1 reads SGHTA; CDR2 reads FQGNSA. This CDR3 region has 15 residues. The V and J ends lost 5 bases and 7 bases, in that order; junction bases with no gene match: 10. The CDR3 DNA reads as TGTGCCAGCAGCCCCGGGACAGGGGTTGCGGGTGAAGCTTTCTTT. It translates to CASSPGTGVAGEAFF.

This clonotype came up once. V is TRBV29-1 and J is TRBJ2-7, with D possibly TRBD1 on 6 matching bases. The V end was cut by 3 bases, the J end by 3 bases, with 18 bases between. The CDR3 loop spans 15 amino acids. Germline V gene lookup returns CDR1 SQVTM and CDR2 ANQGSEA. The chain's CDR3 is CSVDVVGGVGYEQYF. CDR3 sequence (DNA): TGCAGCGTTGATGTCGTTGGGGGCGTCGGCTACGAGCAGTACTTC.